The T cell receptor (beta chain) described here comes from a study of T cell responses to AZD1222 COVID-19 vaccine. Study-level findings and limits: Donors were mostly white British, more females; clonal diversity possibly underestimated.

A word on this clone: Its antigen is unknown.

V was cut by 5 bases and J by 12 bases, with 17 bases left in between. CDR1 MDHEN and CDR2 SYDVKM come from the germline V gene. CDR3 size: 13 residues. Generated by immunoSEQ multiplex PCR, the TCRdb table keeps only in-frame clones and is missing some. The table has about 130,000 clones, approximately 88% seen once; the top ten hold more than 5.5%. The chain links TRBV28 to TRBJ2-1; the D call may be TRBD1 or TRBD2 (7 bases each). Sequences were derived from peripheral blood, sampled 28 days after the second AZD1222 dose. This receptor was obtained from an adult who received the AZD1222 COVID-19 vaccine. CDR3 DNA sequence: TGTGCCAGCAGTACAGGGATCAGGGGGGGGCAGTTCTTC. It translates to CASSTGIRGGQFF.